The sample holds a few counts of the clone carrying this T cell receptor (beta chain). What it binds is unknown. This sample was taken from a study of identical twins. Points from the study as a whole: Models underestimated out-of-frame TCR alpha sharing in monozygotic twins.

One entry per CDR3 protein results from TCRdb running MiXCR on the 5' RACE reads. The data show approximately 210,000 distinct CDR3 sequences, 6.5% to 8% seen once. The CDR3 sequence is 15 residues long. The germline V and J ends were trimmed by 3 bases and 2 bases, with 11 bases remaining between them. The germline V gene encodes CDR1 SGHAT and CDR2 FQNNGV. The same sample was also studied in work on T cells expressing NK-cell markers.

The sequence derives from a woman under 30 in good health. The genes are TRBV11-2 and TRBJ2-1; tentatively, D is TRBD2 (7 bases). Sequencing input: CD8+ T cells sorted from blood. This CDR3 reads CASSFEGGAYNEQFF. The DNA for the CDR3 is TGTGCCAGCAGCTTCGAGGGGGGGGCCTACAATGAGCAGTTCTTC.